This TCR beta chain was recovered during a study of T cell responses to AZD1222 COVID-19 vaccine. The study's findings and limits: There were vaccine-associated CD4 TCRs across spike, dominant at 160-218 and 743-854. White British people made up most donors, females outnumbered males, and clonal diversity was possibly underestimated.

On this clone itself: Antigen specificity is unknown.

CDR3 size: 17 residues. The V end was cut by 0 bases, the J end by 4 bases, with 18 bases between. Germline lookup yields CDR1 MNHNS and CDR2 SASEGT. The protocol was immunoSEQ multiplex PCR, while the TCRdb copy is restricted to in-frame clones and leaves out a portion. The table includes some 150,000 clones, approximately 86% detected once. The chain uses TRBV6-1 and TRBJ1-2; no firm D call. The sample was peripheral blood, taken 28 days after the second AZD1222 dose. This TCR derives from an adult who received the AZD1222 COVID-19 vaccine. The CDR3 spells CASSEALRQTLGYGYTF. Here the CDR3 DNA reads TGTGCCAGCAGTGAAGCGCTTCGGCAGACCTTGGGCTATGGCTACACCTTC.